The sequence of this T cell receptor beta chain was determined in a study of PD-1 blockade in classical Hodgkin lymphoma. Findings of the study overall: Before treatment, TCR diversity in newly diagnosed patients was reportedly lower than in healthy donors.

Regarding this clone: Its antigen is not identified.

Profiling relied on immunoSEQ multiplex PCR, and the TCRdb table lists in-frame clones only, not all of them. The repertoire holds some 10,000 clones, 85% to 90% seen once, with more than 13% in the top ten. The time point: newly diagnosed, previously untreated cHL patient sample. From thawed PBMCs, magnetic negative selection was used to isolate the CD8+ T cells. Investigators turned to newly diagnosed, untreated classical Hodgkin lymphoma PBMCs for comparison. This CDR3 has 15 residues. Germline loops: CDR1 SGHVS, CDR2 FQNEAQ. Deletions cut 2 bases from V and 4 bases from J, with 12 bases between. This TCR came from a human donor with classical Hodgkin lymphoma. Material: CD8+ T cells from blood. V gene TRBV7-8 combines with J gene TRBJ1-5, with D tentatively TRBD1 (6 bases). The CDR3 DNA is TGTGCCAGCAGCTTAAGGGGGGAGAGTAATCAGCCCCAGCATTTT. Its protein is CASSLRGESNQPQHF.